This TCR beta chain was sequenced for a study of radiation and T cells in renal cell carcinoma. Sequencing used immunoSEQ multiplex PCR; TCRdb keeps in-frame clones, though not all of them. This table has about 65,000 clones, around 78% appearing once. Time point meaning: blood 2 weeks post-SBRT. As for treatment: 15 Gy SBRT to primary tumor, nephrectomy 4 weeks later. The tumor was a clear cell renal cell carcinoma. The CDR3 totals 15 residues. V was clipped by 4 bases and J by 0 bases, with 14 bases between them. Germline values: CDR1 GTSNPN, CDR2 SVGIG (reference sequence). This clone has just one count.

The sample in question was blood, obtained from a patient whose treatment included radiotherapy and nephrectomy. This receptor was identified in a man aged 60 to 75 with renal cell carcinoma. The V gene is TRBV30, the J gene TRBJ2-3, with D unresolved. Written as DNA, the CDR3 is TGTGCCTGGAATCAGTTCTCTCCTAGCACAGATACGCAGTATTTT. It specifies CAWNQFSPSTDTQYF.